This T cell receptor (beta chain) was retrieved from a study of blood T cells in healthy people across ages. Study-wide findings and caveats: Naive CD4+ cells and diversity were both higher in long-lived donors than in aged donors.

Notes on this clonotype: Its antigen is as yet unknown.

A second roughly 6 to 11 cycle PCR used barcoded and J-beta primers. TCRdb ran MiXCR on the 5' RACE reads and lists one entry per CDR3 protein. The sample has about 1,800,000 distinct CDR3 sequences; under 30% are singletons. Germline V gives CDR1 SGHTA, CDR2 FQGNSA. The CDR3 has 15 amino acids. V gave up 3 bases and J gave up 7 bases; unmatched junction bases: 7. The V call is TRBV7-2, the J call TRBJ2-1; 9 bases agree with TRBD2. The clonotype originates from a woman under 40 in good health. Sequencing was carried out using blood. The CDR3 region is CASSFAGGPSNEQFF. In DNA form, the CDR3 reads TGTGCCAGCAGCTTCGCGGGAGGGCCTAGTAATGAGCAGTTCTTC. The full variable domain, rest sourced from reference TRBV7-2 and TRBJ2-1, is GAGVSQSPSNKVTEKGKDVELRCDPISGHTALYWYRQSLGQGLEFLIYFQGNSAPDKSGLPSDRFSAERTGGSVSTLTIQRTQQEDSAVYLCASSFAGGPSNEQFFGPGTRLTVL.